The 12 T cell receptor beta chains below come from one sample, sequenced in a study of blood T cell repertoires in COVID-19. The assay was immunoSEQ multiplex PCR, and TCRdb's table has in-frame clones only and misses some. The data hold around 120,000 clones, with approximately 90% observed a single time. The sample consisted of peripheral blood. The receptors stem from a human donor with active COVID-19. The donor label of this sample is uncertain.

The CDR3 here is CASSLGTGSYNSPLHF. Here the CDR3 DNA reads TGTGCCAGCAGCTTGGGGACAGGGAGTTATAATTCACCCCTCCACTTT. The V call is TRBV13, the J call TRBJ1-6; 9 bases are a match to TRBD1. The germline V gene encodes CDR1 PRHDT and CDR2 FYEKMQ (reference sequence). The CDR3 length is 16 residues. V gave up 3 bases and J gave up 4 bases; unmatched junction bases: 4.

The V and J genes are TRBV27 and TRBJ2-5; 7 bases agree with TRBD1. The J segment lost 1 base and the V segment lost 5 bases, leaving 1 base of the junction unmatched. The CDR3 loop spans 13 amino acids. Germline CDR1 and CDR2: MNHEY and SMNVEV (reference sequence). The CDR3 sequence is CASSHRGQETQYF. CDR3 nucleotide sequence: TGTGCCAGCAGTCACAGGGGCCAAGAGACCCAGTACTTC.

This chain joins TRBV5-1 and TRBJ2-7, with no clear D. CDR1 and CDR2 (germline): SGHRS, YFSETQ. The length of the CDR3 is 14 residues. The germline V and J ends were trimmed by 2 bases and 3 bases, with 12 bases remaining between them. Here the CDR3 reads CASSFSLQNYEQYF. CDR3 sequence (DNA): TGCGCCAGCAGCTTTTCATTACAGAACTACGAGCAGTACTTC.

This clone was found a few times. The V call is TRBV28, the J call TRBJ1-6; TRBD1 agrees at 7 bases. CDR1 and CDR2 from the germline V gene are MDHEN and SYDVKM. After removal of 6 bases from V and 8 bases from J, the junction contained 4 bases not matched to a gene. CDR3 length: 13 residues. This chain's CDR3 is CASRSQGYSPLHF. As DNA, the CDR3 is TGTGCCAGCAGGTCACAGGGGTATTCACCCCTCCACTTT.

V usage is TRBV4-1 and J usage is TRBJ1-2; no clear D. This CDR3 spans 14 amino acids. Trimming took off 6 bases at V and 0 bases at J, with 11 bases between the two ends. Germline V lookup: CDR1 MGHRA, CDR2 YSYEKL. The CDR3 region is CASSFLPTNYGYTF. The DNA for the CDR3 is TGCGCCAGCAGTTTCCTGCCTACTAACTATGGCTACACCTTC.

The chain couples TRBV5-4 to TRBJ2-7; 9 nucleotides line up with TRBD2. Germline V gives CDR1 SGHNT, CDR2 YYREEE (reference sequence). The CDR3 is 15 residues long. After removal of 0 bases from V and 3 bases from J, the junction contained 4 bases not matched to a gene. For the CDR3, the DNA is TGTGCCAGCAGCTTGGAAAGTAGCGGGGGCTACGAGCAGTACTTC. Translation gives CASSLESSGGYEQYF.

The chain is built from TRBV29-1 and TRBJ1-2; perhaps TRBD1 as D (6 bases). Germline V gives CDR1 SQVTM, CDR2 ANQGSEA. The germline V and J ends were trimmed by 0 bases and 2 bases, with 13 bases remaining between them. This CDR3 has 15 amino acids. The CDR3 DNA is TGCAGCGTTGAAGAAGGTCGGACAGTCAACTATGGCTACACCTTC. Translating it yields CSVEEGRTVNYGYTF.

V gene TRBV4-3 combines with J gene TRBJ2-3, with 7 bases that match TRBD1. CDR1 and CDR2 from the germline V gene are LGHNA and YSLEER. The trim removed 1 base at V and 3 bases at J, leaving 7 bases unmatched. CDR3 length: 16 amino acids. CDR3 amino acids: CASSQGILTGTDTQYF. CDR3 coding DNA: TGCGCCAGCAGCCAAGGGATATTGACAGGGACAGATACGCAGTATTTT.

The chain has TRBV21-1 and TRBJ1-2. TRBV21-1 corresponds to a pseudogene. The CDR3 runs 12 residues. CDR3 protein: CASWDFRYGYTF. The CDR3, as DNA: TGTGCCAGCTGGGACTTCCGCTATGGCTACACCTTC.

The chain employs TRBV18 and TRBJ1-2; possibly TRBD1 for D (6 bases). The germline CDR1 and CDR2 sequences are KGHSH and LQKENI. The length of the CDR3 is 13 residues. Trimming took off 6 bases at V and 3 bases at J, with 11 bases between the two ends. The CDR3 spells CASSPAGDYGYTF. In DNA, the CDR3 is TGTGCCAGCTCCCCTGCAGGGGACTATGGCTACACCTTC.

The V and J genes are TRBV4-3 and TRBJ2-2, with a tentative D call TRBD2 (5 bases). The germline CDR1 and CDR2 sequences are LGHNA and YSLEER. The CDR3 covers 19 residues. V lost 3 bases, J lost 2 bases, and 22 bases lay in between. CDR3 loop: CASSQDFGQNSLNTGELFF. CDR3 DNA: TGCGCCAGCAGCCAGGACTTCGGCCAAAACTCATTAAACACCGGGGAGCTGTTTTTT.

The CDR3 loop reads CASRGMTGMNTEAFF. CDR3 in DNA: TGTGCCAGCAGGGGGATGACAGGGATGAACACTGAAGCTTTCTTT. The chain links TRBV27 to TRBJ1-1, with 7 nucleotides matching TRBD1. CDR1 is MNHEY and CDR2 is SMNVEV in the germline V gene (reference sequence). V gave up 6 bases and J gave up 0 bases; unmatched junction bases: 7. The CDR3 runs to 15 residues.